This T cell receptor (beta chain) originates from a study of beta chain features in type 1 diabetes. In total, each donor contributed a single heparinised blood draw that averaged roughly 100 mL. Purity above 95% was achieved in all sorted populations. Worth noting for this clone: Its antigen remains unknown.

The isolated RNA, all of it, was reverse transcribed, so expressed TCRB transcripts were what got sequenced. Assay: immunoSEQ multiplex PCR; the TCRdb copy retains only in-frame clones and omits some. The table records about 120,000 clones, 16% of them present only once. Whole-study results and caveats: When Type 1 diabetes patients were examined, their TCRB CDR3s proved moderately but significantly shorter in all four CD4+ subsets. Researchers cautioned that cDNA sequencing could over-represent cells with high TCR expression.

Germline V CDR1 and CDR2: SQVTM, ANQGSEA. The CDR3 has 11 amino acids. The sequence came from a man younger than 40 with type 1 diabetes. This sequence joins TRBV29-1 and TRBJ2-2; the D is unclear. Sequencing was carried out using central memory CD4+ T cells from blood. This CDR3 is CSAARTGELFF. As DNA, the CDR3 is TGCAGTGCCGCCCGGACCGGGGAGCTGTTTTTT.